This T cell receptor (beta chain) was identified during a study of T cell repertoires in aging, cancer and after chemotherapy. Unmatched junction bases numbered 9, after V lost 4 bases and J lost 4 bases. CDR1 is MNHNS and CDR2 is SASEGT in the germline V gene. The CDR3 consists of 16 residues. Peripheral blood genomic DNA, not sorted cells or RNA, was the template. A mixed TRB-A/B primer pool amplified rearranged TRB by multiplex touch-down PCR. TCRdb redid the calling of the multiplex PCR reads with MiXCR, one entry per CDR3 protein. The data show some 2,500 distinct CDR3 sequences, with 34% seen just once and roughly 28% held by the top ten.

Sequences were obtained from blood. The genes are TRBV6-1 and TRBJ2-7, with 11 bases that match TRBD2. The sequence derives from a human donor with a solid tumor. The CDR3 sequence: CASSVLVAGGPYEQYF. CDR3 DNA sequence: TGTGCCAGCAGTGTGTTGGTAGCGGGAGGGCCTTACGAGCAGTACTTC.